Shown below are 12 T cell receptor beta chains from a single sample sequenced in a study of blood T cell repertoires in COVID-19. Generated by immunoSEQ multiplex PCR, the TCRdb table keeps only in-frame clones and is missing some. The sample gives about 48,000 clones, 65% to 90% of which show up once; less than 3% is in the top ten. The sequenced sample consisted of peripheral blood. These receptors originate from an elderly woman with acute or convalescent COVID-19.

The chain carries TRBV19 and TRBJ1-5, with D tentatively TRBD1 (6 bases). Germline V gene lookup returns CDR1 LNHDA and CDR2 SQIVND (reference sequence). The ends were cut back, 8 bases at V and 0 bases at J, with 11 bases in the middle. The CDR3 is 14 residues long. This CDR3 is CASRTVDSNQPQHF. CDR3 bases: TGTGCCAGTCGGACAGTAGATAGCAATCAGCCCCAGCATTTT.

The rearrangement links TRBV11-2 to TRBJ1-1, with 8 bases aligning to TRBD1. This CDR3 is built from 15 residues. Germline V lookup: CDR1 SGHAT, CDR2 FQNNGV. J lost 2 bases, V lost 1 base, and 3 bases had no gene match. The CDR3: CASSLVGQGNTEAFF. CDR3 nucleotide sequence: TGTGCCAGCAGCTTAGTTGGACAGGGAAACACTGAAGCTTTCTTT.

A few counts support this clone. CDR3 nucleotide sequence: TGTGCCACCAGTGATTGGTACAGAGAAATCTCCTACGAGCAGTACTTC. Its translation: CATSDWYREISYEQYF. This sequence joins TRBV24-1 and TRBJ2-7; D uncertain. Trimming took 2 bases from V and 0 from J, leaving 13 bases between them. The CDR3 has 16 amino acids. Germline V lookup: CDR1 KGHDR, CDR2 SFDVKD.

The V call is TRBV10-3, the J call TRBJ2-1, with D possibly matching TRBD2 (7 bases). V was cut by 4 bases and J by 8 bases, with 9 bases left in between. The CDR3 is 12 residues long. Germline CDR1 and CDR2: ENHRY and SYGVKD. The chain's CDR3 is CAISVGGDEQFF. The CDR3, as DNA: TGTGCCATCAGTGTAGGGGGGGATGAGCAGTTCTTC.

The chain is built from TRBV30 and TRBJ1-2; 9 positions agree with TRBD1. This CDR3 has 12 residues. With 5 bases clipped from V and 6 bases from J, the junction kept 4 bases outside the gene matches. CDR1 and CDR2 (germline): GTSNPN, SVGIG (reference sequence). The CDR3 DNA sequence: TGTGCCTGGGGGACAGGGAGTAATGGCTACACCTTC. It encodes CAWGTGSNGYTF. Full variable domain (remainder filled in from reference TRBV30 and TRBJ1-2): SQTIHQWPATLVQPVGSPLSLECTVEGTSNPNLYWYRQAAGRGLQLLFYSVGIGQISSEVPQNLSASRPQDRQFILSSKKLLLSDSGFYLCAWGTGSNGYTFGSGTRLTVV.

The chain recombines TRBV7-9 with TRBJ1-2; D gene ambiguous. CDR3 size: 14 residues. V was pared by 2 bases and J by 6 bases, with 13 bases between. The germline gives CDR1 SEHNR, CDR2 FQNEAQ (reference sequence). Here the CDR3 DNA reads TGTGCCAGCAGCTTAAGCGGTTCGAGTCATGGCTACACCTTC. Its protein product is CASSLSGSSHGYTF. The variable domain in full, completed from reference TRBV7-9 and TRBJ1-2, reads DTGVSQNPRHKITKRGQNVTFRCDPISEHNRLYWYRQTLGQGPEFLTYFQNEAQLEKSRLLSDRFSAERPKGSFSTLEIQRTEQGDSAMYLCASSLSGSSHGYTFGSGTRLTVV.

The rearrangement joins TRBV7-8 to TRBJ2-7; 13 nucleotides line up with TRBD2. V was pared by 5 bases and J by 2 bases, with 6 bases of the junction left unmatched. The CDR3 has 16 amino acids. Per germline, CDR1 SGHVS and CDR2 FQNEAQ. The DNA of the CDR3 is TGTGCCAGCAGCCGAGGGACTAGCGGGAAACCCTACGAGCAGTACTTC. Translating gives CASSRGTSGKPYEQYF.

This chain connects TRBV5-3 to TRBJ1-1; 8 nucleotides match TRBD1. TRBV5-3 is identified as an open reading frame with a role that is uncertain. Trimming took 9 bases from V and 0 from J; bases not matched to a gene: 13. The CDR3 loop spans 16 amino acids. The CDR3 DNA is TGTGCCACCCAAAGGAGGACAGGGTCTTTGAACACTGAAGCTTTCTTT. Translating gives CATQRRTGSLNTEAFF.

This clone showed up just a few times. The rearrangement joins TRBV4-1 to TRBJ1-6; the match to TRBD1 covers 7 bases. This CDR3 contains 15 residues. The germline V gene has CDR1 MGHRA and CDR2 YSYEKL. After removal of 4 bases from V and 6 bases from J, the junction contained 6 bases not matched to a gene. Here the CDR3 reads CASSLQGEINSPLHF. The DNA of the CDR3 is TGCGCCAGCAGCCTCCAGGGGGAAATTAATTCACCCCTCCACTTT.

CDR3 in DNA: TGTGCCGTGGCAGGGGTGAACACCGGGGAGCTGTTTTTT. Its translation is CAVAGVNTGELFF. The rearrangement uses TRBV6-5 and TRBJ2-2; tentatively, D is TRBD1 (6 bases). Germline V gives CDR1 MNHEY, CDR2 SVGAGI. Trimming left V 11 bases short and J 1 base short, with 11 bases between. This CDR3 region has 13 residues.

This rearrangement joins TRBV29-1 to TRBJ1-6; TRBD1 might be the D (5 bases). CDR1 is SQVTM, CDR2 ANQGSEA, per germline. The length of the CDR3 is 13 residues. V lost 6 bases to trimming and J lost 8 bases, with 14 bases between them. The chain's CDR3 is CSVALGADSPLHF. The CDR3 nucleotides are TGCAGCGTCGCGCTAGGGGCGGATTCACCCCTCCACTTT.

The CDR3 loop reads CAWSVLDRSSPLHF. The CDR3 region has the DNA TGTGCCTGGAGTGTATTGGACAGAAGTTCACCCCTCCACTTT. This chain links TRBV30 with TRBJ1-6; D may be TRBD1 (6 bases). V dropped 0 bases and J dropped 9 bases, with 12 bases sitting between them. Germline CDR1 is GTSNPN and CDR2 is SVGIG (reference sequence). The CDR3 extends over 14 amino acids.